Presented here are 20 T cell receptor beta chains from one specimen sequenced in a study of PD-1 blockade in classical Hodgkin lymphoma. The assay was immunoSEQ multiplex PCR, and TCRdb's table has in-frame clones only and misses some. The sample has tens of thousands of clones, around 70% seen once. Time point: cycle 4 day 1 (C4D1), after more than 5 weeks of nivolumab. Following autologous stem cell transplantation, relapse occurred in every patient, and exposure to brentuximab vedotin varied. Sequencing was performed on peripheral blood mononuclear cells (PBMCs), taken before the fourth cycle of nivolumab. The receptors were gathered from a human donor with classical Hodgkin lymphoma.

A few counts support this clone. This chain uses TRBV6-6 with TRBJ1-1; TRBD1 might be the D (5 bases). Germline CDR1 and CDR2: MNHNY and SVGAGI (reference sequence). The length of the CDR3 is 13 residues. CDR3 coding DNA: TGTGCTGGGAGGGGAGGAGTGAACACTGAAGCTTTCTTT. Translating it yields CAGRGGVNTEAFF.

The chain has TRBV27 and TRBJ2-5; D is perhaps TRBD1 or TRBD2 (5 bases each). This CDR3 has 13 residues. V was trimmed by 8 bases and J by 2 bases, leaving 12 bases between them. Per the germline V gene, CDR1 is MNHEY and CDR2 is SMNVEV (reference sequence). The CDR3 sequence is CASRRGVQETQYF. The CDR3 DNA follows: TGTGCCAGCCGCCGAGGGGTACAAGAGACCCAGTACTTC.

This clone showed up just a few times. V usage is TRBV10-3 and J usage is TRBJ1-6; the match to TRBD1 covers 7 bases. The germline V gene encodes CDR1 ENHRY and CDR2 SYGVKD. V gave up 0 bases and J gave up 7 bases; unmatched junction bases: 3. CDR3 length: 15 amino acids. The CDR3 region is CAISESRDSNSPLHF. The CDR3 DNA reads TGTGCCATCAGTGAGTCCCGGGACAGCAATTCACCCCTCCACTTT.

The chain recombines TRBV5-1 with TRBJ2-5; 7 bases are a match to TRBD1. V lost 3 bases and J lost 6; bases outside the gene matches: 11. The germline V gene encodes CDR1 SGHRS and CDR2 YFSETQ. CDR3 size: 15 residues. The CDR3 DNA reads TGCGCCAGCAGCTCCAACCGACAGGGTCGGCAGACCCAGTACTTC. Translating it yields CASSSNRQGRQTQYF.

The chain carries TRBV7-2 and TRBJ1-1; no clear D. Trimming left V 5 bases short and J 2 bases short, with 9 bases between. The CDR3 is made up of 13 amino acids. CDR1 and CDR2 (germline): SGHTA, FQGNSA. The CDR3: CASSGRVNTEAFF. DNA of the CDR3: TGTGCCAGCAGCGGGCGGGTAAACACTGAAGCTTTCTTT. The whole variable domain, remainder taken from reference TRBV7-2 and TRBJ1-1, is GAGVSQSPSNKVTEKGKDVELRCDPISGHTALYWYRQSLGQGLEFLIYFQGNSAPDKSGLPSDRFSAERTGGSVSTLTIQRTQQEDSAVYLCASSGRVNTEAFFGQGTRLTVV.

The rearrangement links TRBV18 to TRBJ1-2, with D perhaps matching TRBD1 (6 bases). Trimming shortened V by 0 bases and J by 2 bases, and 13 bases separated the two germline ends. The germline CDR1 and CDR2 sequences are KGHSH and LQKENI. The CDR3 consists of 16 residues. The CDR3 here is CASSPPGGLGNYGYTF. CDR3 coding DNA: TGTGCCAGCTCACCACCGGGGGGCCTAGGAAACTATGGCTACACCTTC. The variable domain in full, completed from reference TRBV18 and TRBJ1-2, reads NAGVMQNPRHLVRRRGQEARLRCSPMKGHSHVYWYRQLPEEGLKFMVYLQKENIIDESGMPKERFSAEFPKEGPSILRIQQVVRGDSAAYFCASSPPGGLGNYGYTFGSGTRLTVV.

CDR3 amino acids: CASSSGQGTYGYTF. In DNA, the CDR3 is TGTGCCAGCAGCTCTGGACAGGGGACCTATGGCTACACCTTC. The chain carries TRBV5-6 and TRBJ1-2; the match to TRBD1 covers 9 bases. The CDR3 consists of 14 residues. J gave up 4 bases and V 3 bases, and 4 bases lay outside the gene matches. CDR1 is SGHDT, CDR2 YYEEEE, per germline.

The chain carries TRBV7-6 and TRBJ2-1; perhaps TRBD1 as D (5 bases). CDR1 is SGHVS, CDR2 FNYEAQ, per germline. This CDR3 is 15 amino acids long. Trimming stripped 3 bases from V and 1 base from J, with 10 bases between. This CDR3 is CASSFEDNSYNEQFF. CDR3 coding DNA: TGTGCCAGCAGCTTCGAGGACAATTCCTACAATGAGCAGTTCTTC.

This clone was picked up a small number of times. The rearrangement links TRBV7-9 to TRBJ2-7; 8 bases map to TRBD2. The ends lost 4 bases at V and 2 bases at J; junction bases unmatched: 4. Germline CDR1 reads SEHNR; CDR2 reads FQNEAQ (reference sequence). This CDR3 is built from 14 residues. The CDR3 bases are TGTGCCAGCAGCTACCGGGGGGGAACCTACGAGCAGTACTTC. Protein sequence: CASSYRGGTYEQYF.

In nucleotides, the CDR3 is TGTGCCAGCAGCTTGAGAAGCAATGAGCAGTTCTTC. Protein: CASSLRSNEQFF. The chain recombines TRBV5-6 with TRBJ2-1, with D unclear. Trimming cost V 1 base and J 6 bases, with 5 bases left between them. Germline V gene data show CDR1 as SGHDT and CDR2 as YYEEEE. The CDR3 loop spans 12 amino acids.

The genes are TRBV15 and TRBJ2-2; 9 bases line up with TRBD2. Germline CDR1 LNHNV, CDR2 YYDKDF (reference sequence). This CDR3 has 17 residues. With V trimmed by 2 bases and J by 0 bases, 4 bases remained unmatched. CDR3 sequence: CATSRTIAGANTGELFF. In DNA, the CDR3 is TGTGCCACCAGCAGAACAATAGCGGGAGCGAACACCGGGGAGCTGTTTTTT. The complete variable domain, with remaining parts taken from reference TRBV15 and TRBJ2-2, reads DAMVIQNPRYQVTQFGKPVTLSCSQTLNHNVMYWYQQKSSQAPKLLFHYYDKDFNNEADTPDNFQSRRPNTSFCFLDIRSPGLGDTAMYLCATSRTIAGANTGELFFGEGSRLTVL.

The gene calls are TRBV27 and TRBJ2-7, with 8 bases fitting TRBD2. The CDR3 runs 13 residues. V lost 3 bases to trimming and J lost 8 bases; unmatched junction nucleotides: 6. The germline V gene encodes CDR1 MNHEY and CDR2 SMNVEV (reference sequence). The CDR3 DNA follows: TGTGCCAGCAGTTTTGGCGCGGGGGGCAAGCAGTACTTC. Its protein is CASSFGAGGKQYF.

A few counts support this clone. This chain joins TRBV29-1 and TRBJ1-1, with no clear D. The CDR3 totals 11 residues. Trimming shortened V by 7 bases and J by 1 base, and 7 bases separated the two germline ends. The germline V gene encodes CDR1 SQVTM and CDR2 ANQGSEA. CDR3: CSATGNTEAFF. CDR3 DNA: TGCAGCGCAACGGGGAACACTGAAGCTTTCTTT.

This clone appeared a few times. The chain recombines TRBV30 with TRBJ2-3, with D possibly being TRBD2 (5 bases). The CDR3 length is 15 residues. The germline V gene encodes CDR1 GTSNPN and CDR2 SVGIG (reference sequence). Between the trimmed V and J ends, which lost 3 bases and 4 bases, there was a span of 17 bases. The CDR3 nucleotides read TGTGCCTGGAGATCGGCGCACGGGGTGGCAGATACGCAGTATTTT. Protein sequence: CAWRSAHGVADTQYF.

This rearrangement joins TRBV7-9 to TRBJ2-2, with D perhaps matching TRBD1 or TRBD2 (5 bases each). Trimming stripped 7 bases from V and 6 bases from J, with 18 bases between. The CDR3 sequence is 15 residues long. Germline V CDR1 and CDR2: SEHNR, FQNEAQ (reference sequence). CDR3 amino acids: CASTITRGVSGELFF. CDR3 in DNA: TGTGCCAGCACCATCACCAGAGGGGTCTCCGGGGAGCTGTTTTTT.

The chain combines TRBV7-2 with TRBJ2-5; 8 nucleotides agree with TRBD2. Looked up from germline, CDR1 is SGHTA and CDR2 is FQGNSA. V gave up 4 bases and J gave up 2 bases; unmatched junction bases: 12. This CDR3 spans 17 amino acids. The CDR3 region has the DNA TGTGCCAGCAGCTGGAGAATGACGGGGGGGCGGCAAGAGACCCAGTACTTC. Translated, it gives CASSWRMTGGRQETQYF.

The chain recombines TRBV6-1 with TRBJ2-6, with D possibly matching TRBD1 (6 bases). CDR3 size: 17 residues. Germline V gene data show CDR1 as MNHNS and CDR2 as SASEGT. Trimming cost V 4 bases and J 1 base, with 14 bases left between them. The CDR3 here is CASSGTDTRSGANVLTF. CDR3 coding DNA: TGTGCCAGCAGTGGGACAGATACTCGGTCTGGGGCCAACGTCCTGACTTTC.

Comments on this clone: The sample holds other DNA sequences that translate to the same CDR3. This chain uses TRBV10-3 with TRBJ1-5; 8 bases agree with TRBD1. The CDR3 is 14 residues long. Germline loops: CDR1 ENHRY, CDR2 SYGVKD. Losses at the gene ends were 4 bases for V and 7 bases for J; bases not matched to a gene: 6. The CDR3 sequence: CAISGTGRGQPQHF. DNA of the CDR3: TGTGCCATCAGTGGGACAGGGAGGGGACAGCCCCAGCATTTT.

This rearrangement joins TRBV5-4 to TRBJ1-4; D gene uncertain. The length of the CDR3 is 13 residues. Germline values: CDR1 SGHNT, CDR2 YYREEE (reference sequence). Trimming stripped 3 bases from V and 6 bases from J, with 9 bases between. Here the CDR3 reads CASSSPGDEKLFF. In DNA form, the CDR3 reads TGTGCCAGCAGCTCTCCCGGTGATGAAAAACTGTTTTTT.

This sequence joins TRBV7-9 and TRBJ1-5; D is possibly TRBD1 (5 bases). V was clipped by 4 bases and J by 6 bases, with 16 bases between them. The CDR3 extends over 15 amino acids. From germline, CDR1 is SEHNR and CDR2 FQNEAQ (reference sequence). For the CDR3, the DNA is TGTGCCAGCAGCTCCCAGGGAATCTTCACTCAGCCCCAGCATTTT. Translated: CASSSQGIFTQPQHF. Full variable domain (rest looked up from reference TRBV7-9 and TRBJ1-5): DTGVSQNPRHKITKRGQNVTFRCDPISEHNRLYWYRQTLGQGPEFLTYFQNEAQLEKSRLLSDRFSAERPKGSFSTLEIQRTEQGDSAMYLCASSSQGIFTQPQHFGDGTRLSIL.